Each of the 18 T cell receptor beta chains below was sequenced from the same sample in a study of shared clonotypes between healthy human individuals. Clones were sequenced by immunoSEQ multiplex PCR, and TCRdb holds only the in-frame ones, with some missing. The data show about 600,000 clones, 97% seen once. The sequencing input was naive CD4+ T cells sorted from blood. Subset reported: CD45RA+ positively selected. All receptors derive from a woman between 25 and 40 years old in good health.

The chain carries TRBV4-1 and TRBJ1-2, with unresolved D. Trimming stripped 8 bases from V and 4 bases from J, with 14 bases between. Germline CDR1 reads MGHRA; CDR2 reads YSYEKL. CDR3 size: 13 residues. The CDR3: CASAPGVVYGYTF. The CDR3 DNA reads TGCGCCAGCGCCCCCGGGGTCGTCTATGGCTACACCTTC.

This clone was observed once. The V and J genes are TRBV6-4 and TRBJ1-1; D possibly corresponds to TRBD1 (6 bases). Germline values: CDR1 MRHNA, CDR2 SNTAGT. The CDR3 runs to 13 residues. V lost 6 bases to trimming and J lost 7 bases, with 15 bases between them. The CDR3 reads CASSEGENDEAFF. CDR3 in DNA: TGTGCCAGCAGCGAGGGGGAGAATGATGAAGCTTTCTTT.

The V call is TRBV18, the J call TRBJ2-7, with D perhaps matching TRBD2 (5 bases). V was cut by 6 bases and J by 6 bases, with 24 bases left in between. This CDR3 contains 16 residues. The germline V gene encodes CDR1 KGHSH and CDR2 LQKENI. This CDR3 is CASSPLESSLVGEQYF. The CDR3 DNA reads TGTGCCAGCTCTCCCCTCGAGTCTAGCCTAGTCGGCGAGCAGTACTTC.

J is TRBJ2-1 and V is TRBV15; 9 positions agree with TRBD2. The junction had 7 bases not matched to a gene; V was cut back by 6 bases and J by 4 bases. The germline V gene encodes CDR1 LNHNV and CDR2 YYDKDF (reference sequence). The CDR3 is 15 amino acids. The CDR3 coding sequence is TGTGCCACCAGTCACGGGCTAGCGGGATACAATGAGCAGTTCTTC. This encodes CATSHGLAGYNEQFF.

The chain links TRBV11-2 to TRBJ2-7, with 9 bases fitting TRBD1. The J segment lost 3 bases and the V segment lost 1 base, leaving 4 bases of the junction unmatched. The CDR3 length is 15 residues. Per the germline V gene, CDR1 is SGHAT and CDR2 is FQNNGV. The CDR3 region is CASSLGGTGIYEQYF. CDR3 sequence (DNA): TGTGCCAGCAGCTTAGGAGGGACAGGGATCTACGAGCAGTACTTC. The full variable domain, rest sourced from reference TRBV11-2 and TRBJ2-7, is EAGVAQSPRYKIIEKRQSVAFWCNPISGHATLYWYQQILGQGPKLLIQFQNNGVVDDSQLPKDRFSAERLKGVDSTLKIQPAKLEDSAVYLCASSLGGTGIYEQYFGPGTRLTVT.

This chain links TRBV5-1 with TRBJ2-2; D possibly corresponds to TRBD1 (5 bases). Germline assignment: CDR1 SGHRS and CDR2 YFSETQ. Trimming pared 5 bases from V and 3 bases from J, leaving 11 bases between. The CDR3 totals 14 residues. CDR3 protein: CASSITGDTGELFF. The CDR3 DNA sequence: TGCGCCAGCAGTATTACAGGAGACACCGGGGAGCTGTTTTTT.

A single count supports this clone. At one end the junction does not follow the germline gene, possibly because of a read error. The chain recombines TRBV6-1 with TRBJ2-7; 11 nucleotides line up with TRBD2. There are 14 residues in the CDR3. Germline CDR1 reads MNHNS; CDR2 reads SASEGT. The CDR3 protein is CASSEQGLAARSHF. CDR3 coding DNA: TGTGCCAGCAGTGAACAGGGACTAGCGGCCCGAAGTCACTTC.

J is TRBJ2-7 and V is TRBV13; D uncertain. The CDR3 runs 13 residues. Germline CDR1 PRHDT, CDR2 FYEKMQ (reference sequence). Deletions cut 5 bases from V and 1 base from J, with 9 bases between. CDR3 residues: CASSPTLSYEQYF. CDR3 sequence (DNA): TGTGCCAGCAGCCCCACTCTTTCCTACGAGCAGTACTTC.

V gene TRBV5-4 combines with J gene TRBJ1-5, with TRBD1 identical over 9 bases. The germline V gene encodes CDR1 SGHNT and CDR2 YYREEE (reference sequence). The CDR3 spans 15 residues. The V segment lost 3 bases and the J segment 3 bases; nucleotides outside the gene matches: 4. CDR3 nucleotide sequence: TGTGCCAGCAGCTCGGGACAGGGAGACAATCAGCCCCAGCATTTT. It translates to CASSSGQGDNQPQHF.

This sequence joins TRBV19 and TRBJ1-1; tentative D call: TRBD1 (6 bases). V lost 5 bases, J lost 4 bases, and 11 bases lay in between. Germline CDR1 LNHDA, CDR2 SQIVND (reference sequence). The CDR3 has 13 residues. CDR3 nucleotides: TGTGCCAGTAGTCCCAGGGGCGGCACTGAAGCTTTCTTT. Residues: CASSPRGGTEAFF.

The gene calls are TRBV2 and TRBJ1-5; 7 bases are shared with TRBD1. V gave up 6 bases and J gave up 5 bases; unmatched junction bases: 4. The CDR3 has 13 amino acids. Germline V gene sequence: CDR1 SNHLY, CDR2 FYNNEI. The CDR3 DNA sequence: TGTGCCAGCAGGTTTCAGGGGGATCAGCCCCAGCATTTT. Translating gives CASRFQGDQPQHF. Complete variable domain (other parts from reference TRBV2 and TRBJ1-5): EPEVTQTPSHQVTQMGQEVILRCVPISNHLYFYWYRQILGQKVEFLVSFYNNEISEKSEIFDDQFSVERPDGSNFTLKIRSTKLEDSAMYFCASRFQGDQPQHFGDGTRLSIL.

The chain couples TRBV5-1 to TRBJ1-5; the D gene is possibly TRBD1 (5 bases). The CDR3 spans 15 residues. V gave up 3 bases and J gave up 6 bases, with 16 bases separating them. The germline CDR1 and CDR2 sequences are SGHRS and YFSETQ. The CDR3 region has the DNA TGCGCCAGCAGCTCCCATGGGGCCGCGGGTCAGCCCCAGCATTTT. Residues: CASSSHGAAGQPQHF. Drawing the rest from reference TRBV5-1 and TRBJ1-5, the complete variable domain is KAGVTQTPRYLIKTRGQQVTLSCSPISGHRSVSWYQQTPGQGLQFLFEYFSETQRNKGNFPGRFSGRQFSNSRSEMNVSTLELGDSALYLCASSSHGAAGQPQHFGDGTRLSIL.

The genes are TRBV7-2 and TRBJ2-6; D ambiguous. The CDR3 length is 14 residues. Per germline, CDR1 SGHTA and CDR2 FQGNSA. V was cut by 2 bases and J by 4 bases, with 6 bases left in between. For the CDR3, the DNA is TGTGCCAGCAGCTTAAATAGCGGGGCCAACGTCCTGACTTTC. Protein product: CASSLNSGANVLTF. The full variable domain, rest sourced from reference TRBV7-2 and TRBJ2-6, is GAGVSQSPSNKVTEKGKDVELRCDPISGHTALYWYRQSLGQGLEFLIYFQGNSAPDKSGLPSDRFSAERTGGSVSTLTIQRTQQEDSAVYLCASSLNSGANVLTFGAGSRLTVL.

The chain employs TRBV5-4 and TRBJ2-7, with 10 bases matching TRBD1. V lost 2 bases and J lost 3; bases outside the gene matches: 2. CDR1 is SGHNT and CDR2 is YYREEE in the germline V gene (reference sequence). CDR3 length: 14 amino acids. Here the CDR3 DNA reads TGTGCCAGCAGCTTTGACAGGGGGCACTACGAGCAGTACTTC. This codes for CASSFDRGHYEQYF.

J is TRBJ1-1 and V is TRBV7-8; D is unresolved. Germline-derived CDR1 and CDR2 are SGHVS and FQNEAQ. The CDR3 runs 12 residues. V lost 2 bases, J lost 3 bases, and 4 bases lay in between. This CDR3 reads CASSLLYTEAFF. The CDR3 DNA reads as TGTGCCAGCAGCTTATTGTACACTGAAGCTTTCTTT.

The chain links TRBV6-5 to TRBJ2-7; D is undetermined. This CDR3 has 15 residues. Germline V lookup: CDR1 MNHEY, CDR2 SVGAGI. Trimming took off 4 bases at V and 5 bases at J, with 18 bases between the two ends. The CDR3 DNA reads TGTGCCAGCAGTTCCCCGTTGCCAAATGTGAACGAGCAGTACTTC. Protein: CASSSPLPNVNEQYF.

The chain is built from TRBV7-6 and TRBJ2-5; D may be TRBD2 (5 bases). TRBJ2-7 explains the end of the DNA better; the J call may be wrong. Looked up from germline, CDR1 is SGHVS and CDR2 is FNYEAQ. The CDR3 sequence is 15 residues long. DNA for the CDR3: TGTGCCAGCAGCTTAGGGACTGGAGGCTACTACGAGCAGTACTTC. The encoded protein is CASSLGTGGYYEQYF.

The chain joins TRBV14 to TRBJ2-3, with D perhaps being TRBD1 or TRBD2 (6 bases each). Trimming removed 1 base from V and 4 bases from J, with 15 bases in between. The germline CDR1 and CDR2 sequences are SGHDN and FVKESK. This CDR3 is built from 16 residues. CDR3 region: CASSQVGGGTSDTQYF. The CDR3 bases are TGTGCCAGCAGCCAAGTAGGGGGAGGAACTTCAGATACGCAGTATTTT.